This TCR beta chain originates from a study of blood T cells in healthy people across ages (dated by TCRdb to about 2015). Regarding the research as a whole: In model experiments, roughly one uniquely barcoded TCR beta cDNA molecule per two T cells was captured by template switching. For two donors (one aged 18 to 30 and one aged 80 or older), the study analyzed two additional independent replicas of 1 million unique cDNA reads from the same blood draw. Age-related changes in TCR beta repertoire diversity were measured in the study by deep sequencing normalized with unique cDNA molecular identifiers. The donors were divided into four age groups: young (average 16 years), middle-aged (approximately 39), aged (approximately 62) and long-lived (about 80). To avoid experimental bias, donors of different ages were spread randomly across the sequencing lanes. Study-wide findings and limitations: Conclusive comparison of naive and antigen-experienced compartments was prevented by the profiling of bulk unsorted PBMCs. As age increased, observed TCR beta diversity per million T cells dropped in a roughly linear way, and a significant reduction was already evident by age 40. The long-lived group showed more naive CD4+ T cells, fewer expanded clones and increased TCR diversity than the aged group, suggesting age selection. The percentage of naive T cells measured by flow cytometry correlated strongly with observed TCR beta diversity. Because the CMV infection status of the donors was unknown, age-related changes in expanded clonotypes may potentially have been confounded. Total diversity estimates from one million sequenced T cells were considered lower bounds and underestimates.

Trimming takes 1 base from V and 0 bases from J, and the germline ends sit 11 bases apart. The CDR3 has 16 amino acids, counting the end cysteine and phenylalanine. Only CDR3 DNA remains: 48 bases, in frame from the first base. CDR1 and CDR2 were assigned from the germline V gene (reference sequence) as PRHDT and FYEKMQ. Systemically healthy Caucasian individuals from Russia, around 38 in total and aged about 6 to 90 years, were included as donors. Around 10 milliliters of peripheral blood were collected from each donor into EDTA-treated Vacutainer tubes. Ficoll-Paque density-gradient centrifugation was used to isolate PBMCs, with at least 7 million obtained per sample. Trizol reagent was used to extract total RNA from PBMCs, with at least 5.5 micrograms per sample. The percentages of naive CD45RAhigh/CD27high T cells were determined by flow cytometry on a PBMC aliquot from every donor. The library was prepared using 5' RACE. The sequencer was an Illumina HiSeq 2500. A second PCR of roughly 6 to 11 cycles was run with a J-beta primer mix and a sample-barcoded 5' primer. A template-switch 5' adaptor carrying 12 random nucleotides introduced a unique molecular identifier onto each TCR beta cDNA molecule. Each sample yielded at least 2.5 million CDR3-containing paired-end reads. First-strand cDNA was synthesized from all RNA with the Mint cDNA synthesis kit, primed by a TRBC-specific oligonucleotide. Following uracil-DNA glycosylase treatment, a first 18-cycle PCR with universal primers M1SS and BC2_uni_R was performed on all cDNA. The authors' pipeline ran thus. For normalization, 1 million high-quality reads were randomly selected from each sample, with every read carrying a distinct molecular identifier. Reads sharing molecular identifiers were discarded rather than binned into consensus sequences. CDR3 identification, clonotype clustering and error correction used MiTCR with a Q25 quality threshold and the strictest error-elimination algorithm. Lower-bound total TCR beta diversity was estimated with a nonparametric unseen species model using Euler transformation. TCRdb took the public reads, trimmed them with fastp at Q25, ran MiXCR for clone calling and kept in-frame beta chains. Rows merge per CDR3 protein into single entries with the most common DNA and genes. The V and J calls follow TCRdb's processing rather than the paper's. Here the sample has hundreds of thousands of distinct CDR3 sequences; about 34% occur a single time. The ten top clones hold 15% of the sample.

This clonotype was found many times. The clone's antigen remains unknown. Per-base quality was not reported, and no clone a single base away is much larger than it. Sequencing used blood. The chain employs TRBV13 and TRBJ2-3; matching of 5 bases hints at TRBD2 as the D gene. The origin of this receptor is a woman at least 80 years old in good health. Donor details come from another sample of the same person, matched by shared clones. The CDR3 sequence is CASSLDIALSTDTQYF. DNA sequence: TGTGCCAGCAGCTTAGACATAGCGCTAAGCACAGATACGCAGTATTTT.